Listed below are T cell receptor beta chains from one sample, sequenced in a study of T cell responses to AZD1222 COVID-19 vaccine. Libraries were prepared by immunoSEQ multiplex PCR; TCRdb keeps only in-frame clonotypes and omits some of them. The sample contains some 120,000 clones, about 88% of which appear only once. Specimen: peripheral blood, collected on day 0 of MenACWY control vaccination. Source of these receptors: an adult in good health. Each CDR3 is given with its conserved first and last residue. The D gene is left open where the match is weak. Clone size, where shown, is once, few, many, or a class for clones that have expanded.

>.|17|TRBV4-1|TRBD2|TRBJ2-2
TGCGCCAGCAGCCTTACCGCTAGCGGGAGGGGAACCGGGGAGCTGTTTTTT
CASSLTASGRGTGELFF
>.|13|TRBV24-1|.|TRBJ1-2
TGTGCCACCAGTGATCCGGGGCGGGGGAGCTACACCTTC
CATSDPGRGSYTF
>.|16|TRBV24-1|TRBD1|TRBJ1-1
TGTGCCACCAGTGGGAAGGAGGGGACAGGGGGCACTGAAGCTTTCTTT
CATSGKEGTGGTEAFF
>.|15|TRBV9|.|TRBJ2-1
TGTGCCAGCAGCGTAGAGGGACCTCCCTACAATGAGCAGTTCTTC
CASSVEGPPYNEQFF
>.|13|TRBV24-1|.|TRBJ1-5
TGTGCCACCAGTGACAAGGGTTATCAGCCCCAGCATTTT
CATSDKGYQPQHF
>.|12|TRBV27|.|TRBJ2-1
TGTGCCAGCAGTTTATCTGGTCGGGAGCAGTTCTTC
CASSLSGREQFF
>.|15|TRBV18|.|TRBJ2-3
TGTGCCAGCTCACCCCCGTCGCCATACACAGATACGCAGTATTTT
CASSPPSPYTDTQYF
>.|15|TRBV28|TRBD1|TRBJ2-7
TGTGCCAGCAGTCGACCCGGACAGGCGATATACGAGCAGTACTTC
CASSRPGQAIYEQYF
>once|17|TRBV20-1|TRBD1|TRBJ1-5
TGCAGTGCTAGTGGGACAGGGGGCGCCGCGGCCCGCCAGCCCCAGCATTTT
CSASGTGGAAARQPQHF
>.|14|TRBV7-9|TRBD1|TRBJ1-2
TGTGCCAGCAGCCCAACAGGGGCATACTATGGCTACACCTTC
CASSPTGAYYGYTF
>once|16|TRBV19|.|TRBJ1-6
TGTGCCAGTAGTTCCCGAAGACCCTCGGATAATTCACCCCTCCACTTT
CASSSRRPSDNSPLHF
>.|16|TRBV6-5|TRBD2|TRBJ2-1
TGTGCCAGCAGTTACTCTAGCGGGAGCGCCTACAATGAGCAGTTCTTC
CASSYSSGSAYNEQFF
>.|15|TRBV5-8|.|TRBJ1-1
TGTGCCAGCAGCTTGTTAGGCTCCGGGAGGACTGAAGCTTTCTTT
CASSLLGSGRTEAFF
>.|14|TRBV5-1|TRBD1|TRBJ2-2
TGCGCCAGCAATGGGCAGGGGGTTTCCGGGGAGCTGTTTTTT
CASNGQGVSGELFF
>.|15|TRBV30|.|TRBJ1-4
TGTGCCTGGAGTAGAAGAAGCGGGCGGAGTGAAAAACTGTTTTTT
CAWSRRSGRSEKLFF
>.|14|TRBV10-3|.|TRBJ1-2
TGTGCCATCAGTGAGTCGCAAGGTCGTGAGGGCTACACCTTC
CAISESQGREGYTF
>.|16|TRBV5-1|TRBD2|TRBJ2-2
TGCGCCAGCAGCTCCTTCGGGGTAGCGGGAACCGGGGAGCTGTTTTTT
CASSSFGVAGTGELFF
>few|14|TRBV18|.|TRBJ1-5
TGTGCCAGCTCACCACTCGGCACCAATCAGCCCCAGCATTTT
CASSPLGTNQPQHF
>once|15|TRBV28|.|TRBJ1-1
TGTGCCAGCAGTGTATACAGGGAAAAGGGCACTGAAGCTTTCTTT
CASSVYREKGTEAFF
>.|15|TRBV5-1|TRBD2|TRBJ2-7
TGCGCCAGCAGCCCAACTAGCGGGGCTTCCTACGAGCAGTACTTC
CASSPTSGASYEQYF
>once|15|TRBV5-1|TRBD2|TRBJ2-3
TGCGCCAGCAGTTGGGCGCGGGAGGTGCCAGATACGCAGTATTTT
CASSWAREVPDTQYF
>.|14|TRBV6-5|TRBD2|TRBJ2-3
TGTGCCAGCAGTTACGCGGGAGCGGGGGATACGCAGTATTTT
CASSYAGAGDTQYF
>once|16|TRBV27|.|TRBJ2-5
TGTGCCAGCAGTTTATCGAAAACAGCTCTTTGGGAGACCCAGTACTTC
CASSLSKTALWETQYF
>.|15|TRBV18|TRBD1|TRBJ1-2
TGTGCCAGCTCACCACCGGAGACAGGGGCCTATGGCTACACCTTC
CASSPPETGAYGYTF
>.|13|TRBV27|.|TRBJ2-1
TGTGCCAGCAGTTCGAGGGACATACGTGAGCAGTTCTTC
CASSSRDIREQFF
>few|14|TRBV5-1|.|TRBJ2-1
TGCGCCAGCAGCTTCGGCCAGGGTCGCAATGAGCAGTTCTTC
CASSFGQGRNEQFF
>.|15|TRBV3-1/TRBV3-2|TRBD1|TRBJ1-5
TGTGCCAGCAGCCAAGATTCGGCAGGGGGGCAGCCCCAGCATTTT
CASSQDSAGGQPQHF
>.|14|TRBV7-3|TRBD2|TRBJ2-3
TGTGCCAGCAGCCCAGGACTAGCGAAAGATACGCAGTATTTT
CASSPGLAKDTQYF
>.|10|TRBV2|.|TRBJ2-5
TGTGCCAGCAGTGTGGAGACCCAGTACTTC
CASSVETQYF
>once|14|TRBV18|.|TRBJ2-1
TGTGCCAGCTCACCTCTCGAGACGTACAATGAGCAGTTCTTC
CASSPLETYNEQFF
>.|15|TRBV28|TRBD2|TRBJ2-5
TGTGCCAGCAGTTTAGTCCTAGCGGGAGGGGAGACCCAGTACTTC
CASSLVLAGGETQYF
>.|12|TRBV7-9|.|TRBJ1-1
TGTGCCAGCAGCTTACCGGGTTCTGAAGCTTTCTTT
CASSLPGSEAFF
>once|15|TRBV19|TRBD1|TRBJ2-5
TGTGCCAGTAGTAGTAGGACAGGGGAGGTAGAGACCCAGTACTTC
CASSSRTGEVETQYF
>.|12|TRBV30|.|TRBJ1-2
TGTGCCTGGAGAGGGCGGGGAGATGGCTACACCTTC
CAWRGRGDGYTF
>.|12|TRBV24-1|.|TRBJ1-3
TGTGCCACCAGCAGCTCTGGAAACACCATATATTTT
CATSSSGNTIYF
>few|14|TRBV30|.|TRBJ2-7
TGTGCCTGGAGTGTAACAGGGCTTGACTACGAGCAGTACTTC
CAWSVTGLDYEQYF
>.|15|TRBV6-5|.|TRBJ2-3
TGTGCCAGCAGTTACTCGATGCAGGGATCCTATACGCAGTATTTT
CASSYSMQGSYTQYF
>.|13|TRBV12-3/TRBV12-4|TRBD1|TRBJ1-2
TGTGCCAGCAGTCTGGGACAGCTCCAGACTTACACCTTC
CASSLGQLQTYTF
>.|15|TRBV18|TRBD2|TRBJ2-4
TGTGCCAGCTCACCGGGACTAGCGGGGGGGGACATTCAGTACTTC
CASSPGLAGGDIQYF
>.|15|TRBV21-1|.|TRBJ1-5
TGTGCCAGCAGCACTAGACAGGGGAGCAATCAGCCCCAGCATTTT
CASSTRQGSNQPQHF
>few|17|TRBV4-1|TRBD2|TRBJ2-3
TGCGCCAGCAGCCAAGTTCGAGCGCGGGAGGGCGCGAGGACGCAGTATTTT
CASSQVRAREGARTQYF
>once|16|TRBV4-1|TRBD1|TRBJ1-1
TGCGCCAGCAGCCAATGGGACACAGGGGGCTTGACTGAAGCTTTCTTT
CASSQWDTGGLTEAFF
>.|14|TRBV28|.|TRBJ1-1
TGTGCCAGCGCTGCGGGGGCAATGAACACTGAAGCTTTCTTT
CASAAGAMNTEAFF
>.|13|TRBV19|.|TRBJ2-7
TGTGCCAGTAGTACCAGACACACCTACGAGCAGTACTTC
CASSTRHTYEQYF
>.|16|TRBV24-1|TRBD2|TRBJ2-3
TGTGCCACCAGCTCCGGGGGGAAAGGGAAGACAGATACGCAGTATTTT
CATSSGGKGKTDTQYF
>.|12|TRBV29-1|TRBD1|TRBJ2-7
TGCAGCGGCACAGGGGTCACCTACGAGCAGTACTTC
CSGTGVTYEQYF
>.|12|TRBV27|.|TRBJ2-7
TGTGCCAGCAGTTTCAGGGGATACGAGCAGTACTTC
CASSFRGYEQYF
>.|12|TRBV2|.|TRBJ1-6
TGTGCCAGCAGTGAGACAAATTCACCCCTCCACTTT
CASSETNSPLHF
>.|13|TRBV13|.|TRBJ2-1
TGTGCCAGCAGGGGCCCCCCAGGCACTGAGCAGTTCTTC
CASRGPPGTEQFF
>.|15|TRBV7-2|.|TRBJ2-7
TGTGCCAGCAGCTTCAGGGCCCTCTTGGACTACGAGCAGTACTTC
CASSFRALLDYEQYF
>.|17|TRBV3-1/TRBV3-2|TRBD2|TRBJ2-3
TGTGCCAGCAGCCACGGACTAGCGGGAAAAACCACAGATACGCAGTATTTT
CASSHGLAGKTTDTQYF
>.|15|TRBV19|TRBD2|TRBJ2-3
TGTGCCAGTAGTAGGGGTAGCGGGAGCACAGATACGCAGTATTTT
CASSRGSGSTDTQYF
>.|16|TRBV2|.|TRBJ1-4
TGTGCCAGCAGTAAAGCGGGGGTGCCAACTAATGAAAAACTGTTTTTT
CASSKAGVPTNEKLFF
>.|16|TRBV28|TRBD1|TRBJ1-6
TGTGCCAGCAGCTGGACCTGGACAGGTGATAATTCACCCCTCCACTTT
CASSWTWTGDNSPLHF
>once|14|TRBV9|.|TRBJ1-5
TGTGCCAGCAGCGTAGATGGAGGGTTTCAGCCCCAGCATTTT
CASSVDGGFQPQHF
>.|16|TRBV19|.|TRBJ2-5
TGTGCCAGTAGTATAGACCTGGGGACCACCCGGGAGACCCAGTACTTC
CASSIDLGTTRETQYF
>.|12|TRBV6-5|.|TRBJ1-1
TGTGCCAGCAGGGTGGAGAACACTGAAGCTTTCTTT
CASRVENTEAFF
>.|14|TRBV28|.|TRBJ1-2
TGTGCCAGCAGTTCCTTCAGGGGACTATGGGGCTACACCTTC
CASSSFRGLWGYTF
>.|14|TRBV7-8|.|TRBJ1-1
TGTGCCAGCAGCTTATCACAGGGTGCGACTGAAGCTTTCTTT
CASSLSQGATEAFF
>once|16|TRBV24-1|.|TRBJ2-1
TGTGCCACCAGTGTAGGCGGGCGGAGCTCCTACAATGAGCAGTTCTTC
CATSVGGRSSYNEQFF